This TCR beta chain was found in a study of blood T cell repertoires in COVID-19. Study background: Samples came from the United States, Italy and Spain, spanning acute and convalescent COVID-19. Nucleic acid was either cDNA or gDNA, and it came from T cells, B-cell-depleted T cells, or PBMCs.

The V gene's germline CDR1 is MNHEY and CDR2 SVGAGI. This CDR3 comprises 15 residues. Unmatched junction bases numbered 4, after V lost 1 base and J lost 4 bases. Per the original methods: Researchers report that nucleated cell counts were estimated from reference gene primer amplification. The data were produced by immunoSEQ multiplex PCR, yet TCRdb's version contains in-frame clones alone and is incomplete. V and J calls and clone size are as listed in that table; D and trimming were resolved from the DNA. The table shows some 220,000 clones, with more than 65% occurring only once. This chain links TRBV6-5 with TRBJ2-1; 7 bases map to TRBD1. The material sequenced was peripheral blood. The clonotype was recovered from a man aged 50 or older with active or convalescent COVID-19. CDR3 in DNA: TGTGCCAGCAGTTACTACGGCAGGGGGTACAATGAGCAGTTCTTC. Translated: CASSYYGRGYNEQFF.